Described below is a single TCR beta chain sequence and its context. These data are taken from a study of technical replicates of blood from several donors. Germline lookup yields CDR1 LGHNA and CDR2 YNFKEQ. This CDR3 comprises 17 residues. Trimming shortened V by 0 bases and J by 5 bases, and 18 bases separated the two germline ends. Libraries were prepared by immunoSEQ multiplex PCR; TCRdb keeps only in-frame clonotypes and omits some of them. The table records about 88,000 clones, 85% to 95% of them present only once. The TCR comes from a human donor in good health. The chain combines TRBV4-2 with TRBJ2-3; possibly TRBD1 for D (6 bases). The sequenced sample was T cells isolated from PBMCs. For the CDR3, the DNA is TGTGCCAGCAGCCAAGATATAAGAACAGGGCGGATAGATACGCAGTATTTT. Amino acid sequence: CASSQDIRTGRIDTQYF.